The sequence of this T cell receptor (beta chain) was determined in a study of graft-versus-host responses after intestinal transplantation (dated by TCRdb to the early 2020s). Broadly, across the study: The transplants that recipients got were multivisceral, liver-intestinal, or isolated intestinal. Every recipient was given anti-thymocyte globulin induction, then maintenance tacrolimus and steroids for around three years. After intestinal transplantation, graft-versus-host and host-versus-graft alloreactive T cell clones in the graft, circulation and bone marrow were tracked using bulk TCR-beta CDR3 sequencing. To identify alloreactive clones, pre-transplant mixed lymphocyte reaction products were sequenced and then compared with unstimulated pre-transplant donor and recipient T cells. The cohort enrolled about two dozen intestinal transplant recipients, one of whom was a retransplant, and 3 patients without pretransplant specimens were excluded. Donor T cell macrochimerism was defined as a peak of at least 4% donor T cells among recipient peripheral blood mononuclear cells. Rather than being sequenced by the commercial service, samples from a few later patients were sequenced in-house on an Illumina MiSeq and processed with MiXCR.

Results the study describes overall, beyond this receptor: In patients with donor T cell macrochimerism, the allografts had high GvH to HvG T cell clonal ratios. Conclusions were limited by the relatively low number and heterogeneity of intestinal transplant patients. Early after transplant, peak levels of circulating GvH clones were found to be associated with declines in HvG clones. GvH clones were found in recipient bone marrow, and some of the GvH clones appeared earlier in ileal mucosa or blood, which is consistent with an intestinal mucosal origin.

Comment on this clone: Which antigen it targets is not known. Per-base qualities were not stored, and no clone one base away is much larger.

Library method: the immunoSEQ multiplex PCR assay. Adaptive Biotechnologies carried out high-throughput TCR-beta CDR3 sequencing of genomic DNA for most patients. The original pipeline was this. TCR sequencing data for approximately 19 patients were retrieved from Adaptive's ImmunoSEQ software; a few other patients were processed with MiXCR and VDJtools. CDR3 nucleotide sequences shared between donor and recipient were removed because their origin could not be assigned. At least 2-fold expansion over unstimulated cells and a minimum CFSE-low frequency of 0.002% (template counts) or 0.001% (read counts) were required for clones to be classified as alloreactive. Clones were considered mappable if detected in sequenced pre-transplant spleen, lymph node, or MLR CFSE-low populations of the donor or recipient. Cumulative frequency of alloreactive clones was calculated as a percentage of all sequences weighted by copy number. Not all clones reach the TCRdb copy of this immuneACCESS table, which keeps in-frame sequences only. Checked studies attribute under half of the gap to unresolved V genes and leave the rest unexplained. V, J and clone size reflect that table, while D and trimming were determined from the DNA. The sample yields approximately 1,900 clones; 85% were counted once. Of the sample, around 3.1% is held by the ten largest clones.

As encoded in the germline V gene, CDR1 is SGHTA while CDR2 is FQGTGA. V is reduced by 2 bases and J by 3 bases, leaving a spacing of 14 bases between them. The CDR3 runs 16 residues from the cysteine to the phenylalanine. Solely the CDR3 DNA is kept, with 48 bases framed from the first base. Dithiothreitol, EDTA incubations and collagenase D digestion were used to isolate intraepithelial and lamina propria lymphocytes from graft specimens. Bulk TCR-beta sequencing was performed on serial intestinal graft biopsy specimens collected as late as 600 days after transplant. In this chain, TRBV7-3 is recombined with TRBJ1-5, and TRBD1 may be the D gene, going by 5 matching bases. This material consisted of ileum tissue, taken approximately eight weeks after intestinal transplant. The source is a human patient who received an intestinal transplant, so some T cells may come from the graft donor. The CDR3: CASSLDAQGNNQPQHF. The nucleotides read TGTGCCAGCAGCTTAGACGCCCAGGGTAACAATCAGCCCCAGCATTTT.